This T cell receptor (beta chain) was recovered during a study of CD8+ T cells in alopecia areata. Between the trimmed V and J ends, which lost 3 bases and 2 bases, there was a span of 12 bases. Looked up from germline, CDR1 is SGHDT and CDR2 is YYEEEE. The CDR3 is 15 residues long. In regard to this clone: Its antigen remains unidentified.

Study-wide results and caveats: Tissue-resident alphabeta T cells belonging to normal skin likewise get sequenced within scalp specimens.

Treatment defined: oral pan-JAK inhibitor, 5-10 mg twice daily. Sorting separated CD4+ and CD8+ T cells out of PBMCs. RNA, once extracted, was reverse transcribed into cDNA for use as the sequencing template. The table came from immunoSEQ multiplex PCR; TCRdb's copy has only in-frame clones and leaves some out. The data show some 200,000 clones, 58% seen once. The chain is built from TRBV5-6 and TRBJ2-1, with a weak D call TRBD2 (6 bases). The sequencing used CD4+ T cells sorted from blood, collected at week 24, from a patient treated with tofacitinib. This clonotype originated in a human donor with alopecia areata. The CDR3 is CASSSPGTAYNEQFF. Here the CDR3 DNA reads TGTGCCAGCAGCTCCCCAGGGACTGCCTACAATGAGCAGTTCTTC.